Below are 15 T cell receptor beta chains sequenced from a single sample in a study of molecular identifiers for immune sequencing clone quantification. MiXCR was run by TCRdb on the PCR reads, yielding one entry per CDR3 protein. The sample shows roughly 320,000 distinct CDR3 sequences, about a fifth of them seen only once. The sequencing input was naive CD8+ T cells from blood, with Jurkat cell RNA spiked in. Subset indicated: FACS-sorted CD8+CD4-CCR7+CD45RA+ naive T cells. These receptors came from a human donor in good health. Some libraries in this study had Jurkat cell RNA spiked in.

This clonotype came up a few times. This chain connects TRBV2 to TRBJ2-3; 7 bases are a match to TRBD1. The CDR3 spans 14 residues. V lost 6 bases and J lost 3; bases outside the gene matches: 6. Germline V CDR1 and CDR2: SNHLY, FYNNEI. The CDR3 sequence: CASSLRGQTDTQYF. The CDR3 nucleotides read TGTGCCAGCAGCCTTAGGGGACAGACAGATACGCAGTATTTT. Full variable domain (rest looked up from reference TRBV2 and TRBJ2-3): EPEVTQTPSHQVTQMGQEVILRCVPISNHLYFYWYRQILGQKVEFLVSFYNNEISEKSEIFDDQFSVERPDGSNFTLKIRSTKLEDSAMYFCASSLRGQTDTQYFGPGTRLTVL.

The sample holds many counts of this clonotype. V usage is TRBV6-6 and J usage is TRBJ2-3; D may match TRBD1 or TRBD2 (5 bases each). In germline, CDR1 is MNHNY, CDR2 SVGAGI (reference sequence). This CDR3 contains 14 residues. V lost 3 bases to trimming and J lost 3 bases, with 10 bases between them. CDR3 nucleotide sequence: TGTGCCAGCAGTTATACGGGGCAAACAGATACGCAGTATTTT. Translating it yields CASSYTGQTDTQYF.

This clonotype was detected many times. This chain joins TRBV7-9 and TRBJ1-1, with a possible D match to TRBD1 (5 bases). V gave up 2 bases and J gave up 7 bases, with 11 bases separating them. This CDR3 comprises 13 residues. Germline V gene lookup returns CDR1 SEHNR and CDR2 FQNEAQ (reference sequence). The CDR3 spells CASSLPMGGEAFF. The CDR3 DNA sequence: TGTGCCAGCAGCTTACCGATGGGGGGTGAAGCTTTCTTT.

The sample holds many counts of this clonotype. The CDR3 is CASSIQHVGTQYF. The CDR3 coding sequence is TGTGCCAGTAGTATCCAGCATGTAGGGACCCAGTACTTC. The chain uses TRBV19 and TRBJ2-5; D remains ambiguous. CDR1 LNHDA and CDR2 SQIVND come from the germline V gene (reference sequence). Trimming took off 3 bases at V and 7 bases at J, with 12 bases between the two ends. CDR3 length: 13 residues.

With respect to this clonotype: The conserved final phenylalanine or tryptophan is absent from the CDR3, which likely points to a read error. The rearrangement uses TRBV20-1 and TRBJ2-3; D not resolved. The V end was cut by 7 bases, the J end by 4 bases, with 12 bases between. CDR1 and CDR2 from the germline V gene are DFQATT and SNEGSKA (reference sequence). The CDR3 contains 12 residues. The CDR3 spells CSGFTAADTQYS. For the CDR3, the DNA is TGCAGTGGTTTCACAGCTGCAGATACGCAGTATTCT.

This clonotype showed up many times. The rearrangement links TRBV12-3 or TRBV12-4 to TRBJ2-5; unclear D gene. V lost 5 bases, J lost 0 bases, and 7 bases lay in between. The CDR3 has 13 amino acids. The CDR3 bases are TGTGCCAGCAGTCAGGTTTACCAAGAGACCCAGTACTTC. Translated: CASSQVYQETQYF.

This clonotype was counted at least ten times. The V gene is TRBV30, the J gene TRBJ2-7, with 7 bases fitting TRBD1. The germline gives CDR1 GTSNPN, CDR2 SVGIG (reference sequence). The V segment lost 2 bases and the J segment 5 bases; nucleotides outside the gene matches: 6. This CDR3 is built from 13 residues. The CDR3, as DNA: TGTGCCTGGAGTCTCGACAGGGAAAACGAGCAGTACTTC. Its translation is CAWSLDRENEQYF.

A few counts support this clonotype. This may be a read error, as it is one base from a much larger clone. This rearrangement joins TRBV6-2 or TRBV6-3 to TRBJ1-5; D gene uncertain. The CDR3 is 14 amino acids. Germline V gene lookup returns CDR1 MNHEY and CDR2 SVGEGT. The CDR3 coding sequence is TGTGCCAGCAGTTATGTGGGGTACAATCGGCCCCAGCATTTT. This translates into CASSYVGYNRPQHF.

This clonotype was counted at least ten times. The chain links TRBV27 to TRBJ2-2, with 7 bases fitting TRBD1. The germline gives CDR1 MNHEY, CDR2 SMNVEV (reference sequence). The CDR3 is made up of 16 amino acids. V lost 6 bases to trimming and J lost 4 bases; unmatched junction nucleotides: 11. The CDR3 protein is CASSPLISGGTGELFF. For the CDR3, the DNA is TGTGCCAGCAGCCCCCTAATCTCAGGGGGCACCGGGGAGCTGTTTTTT.

The sample holds a few counts of this clonotype. This chain uses TRBV4-1 with TRBJ2-4, with unresolved D. CDR1 and CDR2 (germline): MGHRA, YSYEKL. Trimming took 0 bases from V and 0 from J, leaving 15 bases between them. The CDR3 runs to 18 residues. The CDR3 nucleotides are TGCGCCAGCAGCCAAGATCTGAGAAATCAACTAGCCAAAAACATTCAGTACTTC. This translates into CASSQDLRNQLAKNIQYF.

Ten or more counts support this clonotype. V gene TRBV4-1 combines with J gene TRBJ2-5; 7 nucleotides agree with TRBD1. The CDR3 runs to 15 residues. V dropped 4 bases and J dropped 2; count of bases not matched to a gene: 7. Germline V gives CDR1 MGHRA, CDR2 YSYEKL. CDR3 DNA: TGCGCCAGCAGCCGCTTAACAGGGGAGCAAGAGACCCAGTACTTC. Amino acids: CASSRLTGEQETQYF.

As regards this clonotype: This may come from a read error, since a much larger clone is one base off. The chain is built from TRBV5-1 and TRBJ2-7; D not resolved. Trimming pared 4 bases from V and 3 bases from J, leaving 14 bases between. This CDR3 contains 14 residues. Germline V gene sequence: CDR1 SGHRS, CDR2 YFSETQ. The DNA for the CDR3 is TGCGCCAGCAGCCATGGCGGCGAGAGCTACGAGCAGTACTTC. This encodes CASSHGGESYEQYF. Complete variable domain (other parts from reference TRBV5-1 and TRBJ2-7): KAGVTQTPRYLIKTRGQQVTLSCSPISGHRSVSWYQQTPGQGLQFLFEYFSETQRNKGNFPGRFSGRQFSNSRSEMNVSTLELGDSALYLCASSHGGESYEQYFGPGTRLTVT.

In regard to this clonotype: A much bigger clone sits one base away, suggesting this may be a read error. The chain joins TRBV5-1 to TRBJ1-1; no clear D gene. This CDR3 has 14 amino acids. The germline V gene encodes CDR1 SGHRS and CDR2 YFSETQ. The CDR3 sequence is CAGSLLGRNTEAFF. CDR3 bases: TGCGCCGGCAGCTTGTTGGGCAGGAACACTGAAGCTTTCTTT.

The rearrangement uses TRBV24-1 and TRBJ2-5; D not certain. Per the germline V gene, CDR1 is KGHDR and CDR2 is SFDVKD. The CDR3 totals 17 residues. Trimming took off 1 base at V and 0 bases at J, with 14 bases between the two ends. CDR3 DNA: TGTGCCACCAGTGATTTAGAGACTCCCTGGTACCAAGAGACCCAGTACTTC. Protein sequence: CATSDLETPWYQETQYF.

At least ten counts were recorded for this clonotype. Just one base apart from a much larger clone, this may be a read error. This rearrangement joins TRBV6-2 or TRBV6-3 to TRBJ2-7; D ambiguous. This CDR3 has 11 residues. V was pared by 2 bases and J by 2 bases, with 1 base between. CDR1 and CDR2 from the germline V gene are MNHEY and SVGEGT. The DNA for the CDR3 is TGTGCCAGCAGTTACACCTACGAGCAGTACTTC. It specifies CASSYTYEQYF.